These 9 T cell receptor beta chains share one sample of origin, sequenced in a study of cytomegalovirus exposure and HLA in healthy donors (dated by TCRdb to between 2016 and 2019). Receptor libraries were prepared by the immunoSEQ multiplex PCR assay. For the multiplex PCR, a mixture combining 60 forward primers for TCR Vbeta segments and 13 reverse primers for TCR Jbeta segments was used. TCRdb provides this immuneACCESS table in a form limited to in-frame rearrangements. Some clones are lacking; in checked studies, under half of them reflect an unresolved V gene, and why the rest are absent is not known. This sample gives around 110,000 clones in total; 60% to 85% of them show up just once. More than 1.5% of the sample belongs to the ten largest clones. The specimen was PBMCs. The source of these receptors is a woman between 18 and 29 years old in good health and CMV-seronegative.

CDR3 bases: TGTGCCAGCAGCCCCGGGACAGGGTACACTGAAGCTTTCTTT. As protein: CASSPGTGYTEAFF. The chain is built from TRBV5-8 and TRBJ1-1, with 9 nucleotides matching TRBD1. The CDR3 runs 14 residues. Trimming cost V 4 bases and J 3 bases; bases outside gene matches: 4. Germline V lookup: CDR1 SGHTS, CDR2 YDEGEE.

The rearrangement links TRBV5-1 to TRBJ2-1, with 7 bases that match TRBD1. After removal of 4 bases from V and 6 bases from J, the junction contained 7 bases not matched to a gene. Germline V lookup: CDR1 SGHRS, CDR2 YFSETQ. The CDR3 is 14 amino acids. The CDR3 sequence is CASSNLDRPNEQFF. CDR3 in DNA: TGCGCCAGCAGCAACCTGGACAGGCCCAATGAGCAGTTCTTC.

This clone was detected only a few times. The chain combines TRBV30 with TRBJ2-5; a weak D match, TRBD2 (6 bases). Per the germline V gene, CDR1 is GTSNPN and CDR2 is SVGIG (reference sequence). This CDR3 spans 10 amino acids. The CDR3: CAGGGGIQYF. In DNA form, the CDR3 reads TGTGCTGGGGGTGGGGGGATCCAGTACTTC.

The rearrangement joins TRBV28 to TRBJ1-2; TRBD1 aligns across 9 bases. The CDR3 loop spans 14 amino acids. CDR1 and CDR2 from the germline V gene are MDHEN and SYDVKM. V lost 0 bases and J lost 8; bases outside the gene matches: 4. The DNA for the CDR3 is TGTGCCAGCAGTTTATGGGGGACAGGGAACGGCTACACCTTC. Residues: CASSLWGTGNGYTF.

The chain couples TRBV5-1 to TRBJ1-6; 7 bases align to TRBD1. The junction had 9 bases not matched to a gene; V was cut back by 3 bases and J by 6 bases. The CDR3 consists of 16 residues. Looked up from germline, CDR1 is SGHRS and CDR2 is YFSETQ. CDR3 region: CASSSVTGAVNSPLHF. As DNA, the CDR3 is TGCGCCAGCAGCTCCGTTACAGGGGCGGTTAATTCACCCCTCCACTTT.

This rearrangement joins TRBV19 to TRBJ1-1, with 11 positions matching TRBD1. The CDR3 sequence is 13 residues long. CDR1 and CDR2 (germline): LNHDA, SQIVND (reference sequence). The junction had 5 bases not matched to a gene; V was cut back by 9 bases and J by 5 bases. In nucleotides, the CDR3 is TGTGCCAGCGGACAGGGGGCTGAAACTGAAGCTTTCTTT. Amino acids: CASGQGAETEAFF. The full variable domain, completed using reference TRBV19 and TRBJ1-1, is DGGITQSPKYLFRKEGQNVTLSCEQNLNHDAMYWYRQDPGQGLRLIYYSQIVNDFQKGDIAEGYSVSREKKESFPLTVTSAQKNPTAFYLCASGQGAETEAFFGQGTRLTVV.

As for this clone: Different DNA sequences within this sample yield the same CDR3. The V and J genes are TRBV7-9 and TRBJ1-4, with 9 bases aligning to TRBD1. CDR3 size: 14 residues. With 4 bases clipped from V and 5 bases from J, the junction kept 2 bases outside the gene matches. Germline loops: CDR1 SEHNR, CDR2 FQNEAQ (reference sequence). This chain's CDR3 is CASSSTGGNEKLFF. The CDR3 DNA sequence: TGTGCCAGCAGCTCGACAGGGGGGAATGAAAAACTGTTTTTT.

The J gene is TRBJ1-6, the V gene TRBV5-4, with TRBD1 as a possible D gene (6 bases). V dropped 0 bases and J dropped 9 bases, with 16 bases sitting between them. From germline, CDR1 is SGHNT and CDR2 YYREEE (reference sequence). This CDR3 region has 16 residues. The CDR3 loop reads CASSLGGPSVVSPLHF. The CDR3 region has the DNA TGTGCCAGCAGCTTGGGGGGGCCCTCAGTTGTTTCACCCCTCCACTTT.

The genes are TRBV7-6 and TRBJ2-3; 9 bases agree with TRBD1. Losses at the gene ends were 5 bases for V and 5 bases for J; bases not matched to a gene: 5. The V gene's germline CDR1 is SGHVS and CDR2 FNYEAQ. The CDR3 has 14 residues. The CDR3 nucleotides are TGTGCCAGCAGCAAAAGGGACAGGGAAGATACGCAGTATTTT. Its protein product is CASSKRDREDTQYF.